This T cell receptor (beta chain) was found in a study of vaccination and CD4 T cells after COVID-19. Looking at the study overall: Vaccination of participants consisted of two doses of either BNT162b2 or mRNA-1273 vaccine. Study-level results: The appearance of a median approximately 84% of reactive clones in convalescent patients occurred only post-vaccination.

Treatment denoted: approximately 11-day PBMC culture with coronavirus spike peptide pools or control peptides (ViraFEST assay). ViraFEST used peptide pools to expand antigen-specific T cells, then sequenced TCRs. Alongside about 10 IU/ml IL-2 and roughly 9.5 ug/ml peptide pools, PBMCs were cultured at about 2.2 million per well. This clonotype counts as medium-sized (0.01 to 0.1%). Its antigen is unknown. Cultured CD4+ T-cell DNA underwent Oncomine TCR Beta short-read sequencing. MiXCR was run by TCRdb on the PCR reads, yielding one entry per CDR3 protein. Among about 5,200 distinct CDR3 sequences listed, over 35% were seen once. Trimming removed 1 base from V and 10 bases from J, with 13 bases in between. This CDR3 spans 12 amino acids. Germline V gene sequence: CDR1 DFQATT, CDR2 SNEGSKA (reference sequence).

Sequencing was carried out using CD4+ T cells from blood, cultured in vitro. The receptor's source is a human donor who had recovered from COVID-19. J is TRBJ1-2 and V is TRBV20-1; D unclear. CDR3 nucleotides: TGCAGTGCTAGAGGCGTTTCGAGGGACTACACCTTC. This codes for CSARGVSRDYTF.